This T cell receptor (beta chain) is drawn from a study of cytomegalovirus exposure and HLA in healthy donors. Trimming left V 4 bases short and J 0 bases short, with 14 bases between. The CDR3 covers 16 residues. The germline V gene encodes CDR1 SGHRS and CDR2 YFSETQ. Vbeta (60) and Jbeta (13) primers were used in the PCR. Using immunoSEQ multiplex PCR, the repertoire was profiled, and TCRdb retains in-frame clones only, with some absent. The repertoire holds about 190,000 clones, 80% seen once, with 6.3% in the top ten. Comments on this clone: The antigen is not known.

Study-level points and caveats: Across donors, most TCRs were seen rarely, yet some public ones were widespread. Analysis was performed later, and it showed HLA-associated TCR beta chains to be more clonally expanded than equally common others.

This receptor was identified in a man in his forties or fifties in good health and CMV-seropositive. The sequenced material came from PBMCs. The V call is TRBV5-1, the J call TRBJ1-3; D unclear. CDR3 protein: CASSARPMDSGNTIYF. The CDR3 DNA reads as TGCGCCAGCAGCGCGCGGCCGATGGACTCTGGAAACACCATATATTTT.